This TCR beta chain was identified during a study of cytomegalovirus exposure and HLA in healthy donors. PCR used 60 Vbeta primers and 13 Jbeta primers. TCRdb keeps only in-frame clones here, not all; method: immunoSEQ multiplex PCR. The table records more than 95,000 clones, 74% of them present only once. What was sequenced was PBMCs. This receptor was identified in a woman between 45 and 60 years old in good health and CMV-seropositive.

Here the CDR3 DNA reads TGTGCCAGCAGCGTAGGTACAGGGAACTATGGCTACACCTTC. Protein: CASSVGTGNYGYTF. The chain links TRBV9 to TRBJ1-2, with D possibly being TRBD1 (6 bases). Trimming took 0 bases from V and 2 from J, leaving 8 bases between them. There are 14 residues in the CDR3. Germline assignment: CDR1 SGDLS and CDR2 YYNGEE.